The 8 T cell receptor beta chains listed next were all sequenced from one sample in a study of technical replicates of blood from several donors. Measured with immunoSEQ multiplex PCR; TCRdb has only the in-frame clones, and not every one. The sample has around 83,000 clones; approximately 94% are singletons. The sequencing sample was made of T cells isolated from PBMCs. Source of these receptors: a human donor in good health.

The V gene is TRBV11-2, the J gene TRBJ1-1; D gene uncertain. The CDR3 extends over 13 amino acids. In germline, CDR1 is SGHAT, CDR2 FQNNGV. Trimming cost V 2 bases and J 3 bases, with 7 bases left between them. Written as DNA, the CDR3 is TGTGCCAGCAGCTTATCAGAAGACACTGAAGCTTTCTTT. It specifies CASSLSEDTEAFF.

The CDR3 DNA is TGTGCCAGCAATCAGCGGGAGTGGTACGAGCAGTACTTC. Its translation is CASNQREWYEQYF. The chain employs TRBV6-1 and TRBJ2-7; 8 nucleotides agree with TRBD2. CDR3 length: 13 amino acids. After removal of 7 bases from V and 4 bases from J, the junction contained 6 bases not matched to a gene. Per the germline V gene, CDR1 is MNHNS and CDR2 is SASEGT.

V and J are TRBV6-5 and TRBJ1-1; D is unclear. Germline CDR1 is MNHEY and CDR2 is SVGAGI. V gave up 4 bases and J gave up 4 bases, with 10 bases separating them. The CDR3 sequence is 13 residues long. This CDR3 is CASSLAEGTEAFF. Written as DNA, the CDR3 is TGTGCCAGCAGTTTGGCCGAGGGCACTGAAGCTTTCTTT.

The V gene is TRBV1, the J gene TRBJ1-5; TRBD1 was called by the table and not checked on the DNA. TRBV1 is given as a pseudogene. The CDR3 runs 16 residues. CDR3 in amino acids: CTSSPQGDRGNQPQHF. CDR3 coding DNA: TGCACCAGCAGCCCCCAGGGGGACAGGGGCAATCAGCCCCAGCATTTT.

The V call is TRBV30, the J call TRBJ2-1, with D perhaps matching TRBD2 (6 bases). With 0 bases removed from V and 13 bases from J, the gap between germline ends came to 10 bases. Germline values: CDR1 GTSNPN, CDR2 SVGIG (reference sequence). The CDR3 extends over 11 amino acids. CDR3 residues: CAWSVGTPQFF. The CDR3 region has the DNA TGTGCCTGGAGTGTGGGGACTCCACAGTTCTTC.

This CDR3 is CASSQDLGRVSNQPQHF. The CDR3 nucleotides are TGCGCCAGCAGCCAAGATCTGGGGAGGGTTAGCAATCAGCCCCAGCATTTT. The gene calls are TRBV4-1 and TRBJ1-5, with no clear D. This CDR3 has 17 residues. With 0 bases removed from V and 0 bases from J, the gap between germline ends came to 12 bases. Per germline, CDR1 MGHRA and CDR2 YSYEKL.

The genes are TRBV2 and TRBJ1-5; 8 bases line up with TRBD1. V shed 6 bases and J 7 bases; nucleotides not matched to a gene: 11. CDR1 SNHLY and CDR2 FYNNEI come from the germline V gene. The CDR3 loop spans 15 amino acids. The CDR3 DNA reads TGTGCCAGCAGAGGAGTTATACAGGGGGGGCAGCCCCAGCATTTT. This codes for CASRGVIQGGQPQHF.

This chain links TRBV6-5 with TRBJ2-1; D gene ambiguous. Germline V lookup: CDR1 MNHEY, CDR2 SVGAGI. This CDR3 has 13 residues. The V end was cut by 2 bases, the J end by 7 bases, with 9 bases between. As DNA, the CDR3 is TGTGCCAGCAGTTACCGTATGGAGAATGAGCAGTTCTTC. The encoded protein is CASSYRMENEQFF.